Each of the 8 T cell receptor beta chains below was sequenced from the same sample in a study of T cells in Graves' hyperthyroidism and ophthalmopathy. Amplification of TCR beta CDR3 regions was performed using RNA transcripts as template. Researchers ran a first-round RT-PCR on the TCR CDR3 using the HTBI primer set. TCRdb independently ran MiXCR on the multiplex PCR reads; one entry per CDR3 protein. The sample contains hundreds of thousands of distinct CDR3 sequences, 11% to 15% of which appear only once. The sample consisted of blood. Every receptor here comes from a woman aged 25 to 39 with Graves' hyperthyroidism that later progressed to Graves' ophthalmopathy.

As concerns this clonotype: This may come from a read error, since a much larger clone is one base off. V usage is TRBV11-3 and J usage is TRBJ1-1; weak D call: TRBD1 (5 bases). Per the germline V gene, CDR1 is SGHNT and CDR2 is YENEEA. The CDR3 has 18 amino acids. CDR3 in amino acids: CANSLDIRGSGENTEAFF. The DNA for the CDR3 is TGTGCCAACAGCTTAGACATTCGAGGGTCGGGGGAAAACACTGAAGCTTTCTTT.

This rearrangement joins TRBV6-1 to TRBJ2-3, with D unclear. The CDR3 runs 13 residues. V was pared by 7 bases and J by 4 bases, with 12 bases between. Germline V lookup: CDR1 MNHNS, CDR2 SASEGT. The CDR3 nucleotides read TGTGCCAGCACCCAATCCCCCCCAGATACGCAGTATTTT. Its translation: CASTQSPPDTQYF.

This clonotype was detected a few times. The V and J genes are TRBV6-5 and TRBJ2-3; 11 positions agree with TRBD2. The CDR3 is 16 residues long. Germline V gene sequence: CDR1 MNHEY, CDR2 SVGAGI. V gave up 0 bases and J gave up 5 bases; unmatched junction bases: 4. Written as DNA, the CDR3 is TGTGCCAGCAGTTACTCTGGGACTAGCGGATTAGATACGCAGTATTTT. It is translated as CASSYSGTSGLDTQYF.

Ten or more counts support this clonotype. The chain uses TRBV20-1 and TRBJ2-7; 7 bases fit TRBD1. Germline values: CDR1 DFQATT, CDR2 SNEGSKA (reference sequence). V gave up 6 bases and J gave up 3 bases; unmatched junction bases: 14. There are 15 residues in the CDR3. CDR3 amino acids: CSALDRQGPVYEQYF. The CDR3 DNA reads as TGCAGTGCCCTCGACCGACAGGGACCTGTCTACGAGCAGTACTTC.

This clonotype was picked up a small number of times. The chain is built from TRBV10-3 and TRBJ2-1; D gene unclear. The CDR3 runs to 13 residues. Germline assignment: CDR1 ENHRY and CDR2 SYGVKD. Trimming took 4 bases from V and 6 from J, leaving 10 bases between them. The CDR3 is CAISAQGSNEQFF. CDR3 DNA sequence: TGTGCCATCAGTGCCCAAGGGTCCAATGAGCAGTTCTTC.

The chain combines TRBV6-1 with TRBJ2-5; D gene unclear. Trimming took off 5 bases at V and 2 bases at J, with 9 bases between the two ends. This CDR3 has 13 amino acids. Germline loops: CDR1 MNHNS, CDR2 SASEGT. The CDR3 bases are TGTGCCAGCAGTCCCCATGATCAAGAGACCCAGTACTTC. Translated, it gives CASSPHDQETQYF.

Note on this clonotype: Since a much larger clone is just one base distant, this may be a read error. The chain employs TRBV14 and TRBJ2-3; D unresolved. The CDR3 covers 11 residues. V gave up 1 base and J gave up 7 bases, with 3 bases separating them. The germline gives CDR1 SGHDN, CDR2 FVKESK. In nucleotides, the CDR3 is TGTGCCAGCAGCCAAGGGAATACGCAGTATTTT. It encodes CASSQGNTQYF.

Remarks on this clonotype: One end of the junction is discordant with germline, which a read error may explain. J is TRBJ1-6 and V is TRBV6-2 or TRBV6-3, with 11 bases aligning to TRBD1. The CDR3 loop spans 16 amino acids. Germline values: CDR1 MNHEY, CDR2 SVGEGT. The DNA for the CDR3 is TGTGACAGCAGTTACTCTGGACAGGGGGCCGAGGGCGAGCAGTACTTT. It is translated as CDSSYSGQGAEGEQYF.